These 28 T cell receptor beta chains originate from one sample sequenced in a study of neurological immune-mediated disorders. TCRdb passed the 5' RACE reads through MiXCR, listing each CDR3 protein once. This table has tens of thousands of distinct CDR3 sequences, 3% to 4% appearing once. Sequenced input: PBMCs. These receptors were obtained from a man aged 40-50 years with multiple sclerosis.

This clonotype showed up many times. V usage is TRBV5-1 and J usage is TRBJ2-1; 13 nucleotides align to TRBD2. CDR1 is SGHRS and CDR2 is YFSETQ in the germline V gene. The ends lost 4 bases at V and 7 bases at J; junction bases unmatched: 8. The CDR3 runs to 16 residues. CDR3 loop: CASSMGQLAGGNEQFF. CDR3 DNA sequence: TGCGCCAGCAGCATGGGGCAACTAGCGGGGGGGAATGAGCAGTTCTTC.

This clonotype was counted at least ten times. The chain links TRBV6-1 to TRBJ1-1; D is unresolved. The CDR3 covers 13 residues. The V end lost 2 bases, the J end lost 7 bases, and 11 bases lay between the germline ends. Germline loops: CDR1 MNHNS, CDR2 SASEGT. DNA of the CDR3: TGTGCCAGCAGTGAACAAAGCAGCGGTGAAGCTTTCTTT. It translates to CASSEQSSGEAFF.

This clonotype was counted many times. The chain combines TRBV7-9 with TRBJ1-1, with 8 bases fitting TRBD1. The V segment lost 4 bases and the J segment 1 base; nucleotides outside the gene matches: 5. The CDR3 totals 15 residues. In germline, CDR1 is SEHNR, CDR2 FQNEAQ (reference sequence). As DNA, the CDR3 is TGTGCCAGCAGCTCCCGGGACAGGCCGAACACTGAAGCTTTCTTT. It yields the protein CASSSRDRPNTEAFF.

This clonotype showed up many times. The V call is TRBV20-1, the J call TRBJ2-7; the match to TRBD1 covers 10 bases. The length of the CDR3 is 15 residues. The germline gives CDR1 DFQATT, CDR2 SNEGSKA (reference sequence). Trimming at V came to 3 bases and at J to 0 bases, leaving 5 bases not matched to a gene. CDR3 bases: TGCAGTGCTAGCCATGGACAGGGGGTCTCCTACGAGCAGTACTTC. Its translation is CSASHGQGVSYEQYF.

This clonotype was observed many times. A read error may be the cause here, since a much bigger clone is one base away. The chain carries TRBV20-1 and TRBJ2-7; D uncertain. CDR1 and CDR2 from the germline V gene are DFQATT and SNEGSKA (reference sequence). The CDR3 length is 14 residues. Trimming took 3 bases from V and 3 from J, leaving 15 bases between them. CDR3 bases: TGCAGTGCTAGTAGGGCTAGAGAAGTCTACGAGCAGTACTTC. Translating it yields CSASRAREVYEQYF.

This clonotype was seen at least ten times. J is TRBJ1-1 and V is TRBV5-1, with D possibly being TRBD1 (5 bases). Germline V CDR1 and CDR2: SGHRS, YFSETQ. V was pared by 8 bases and J by 1 base, with 15 bases between. The CDR3 spans 14 residues. CDR3 amino acids: CASGTGVGNTEAFF. Written as DNA, the CDR3 is TGCGCCAGTGGTACGGGGGTAGGGAACACTGAAGCTTTCTTT.

There are many counts of this clonotype. The rearrangement links TRBV6-1 to TRBJ1-2; no reliable D call. CDR1 MNHNS and CDR2 SASEGT come from the germline V gene. Trimming left V 3 bases short and J 4 bases short, with 9 bases between. There are 13 residues in the CDR3. DNA for the CDR3: TGTGCCAGCAGTGATTGGCAGTTCTATGGCTACACCTTC. Translated: CASSDWQFYGYTF.

This clonotype was seen ten or more times. Possible read error: a much larger clone is one base away. This sequence joins TRBV29-1 and TRBJ1-2; the D is unclear. The V end was cut by 7 bases, the J end by 3 bases, with 15 bases between. In germline, CDR1 is SQVTM, CDR2 ANQGSEA. CDR3 length: 13 residues. The CDR3 DNA reads TGCAGCGCTAGCGGTAAGGTTGACTATGGCTACACCTTC. This encodes CSASGKVDYGYTF.

This clonotype has ten or more counts. The chain combines TRBV9 with TRBJ2-3, with TRBD2 as a possible D gene (7 bases). The ends were cut back, 2 bases at V and 2 bases at J, with 15 bases in the middle. Germline CDR1 and CDR2: SGDLS and YYNGEE. The CDR3 spans 16 residues. The CDR3 loop reads CASSVYGGRLTDTQYF. CDR3 bases: TGTGCCAGCAGCGTCTACGGGGGGCGCCTCACAGATACGCAGTATTTT.

This clonotype was picked up many times. V and J are TRBV12-3 or TRBV12-4 and TRBJ2-7, with 10 positions matching TRBD1. The length of the CDR3 is 15 residues. Losses at the gene ends were 5 bases for V and 2 bases for J; bases not matched to a gene: 6. The CDR3 reads CASSPLGQGPYEQYF. CDR3 bases: TGTGCCAGCAGTCCGCTGGGACAGGGGCCCTACGAGCAGTACTTC.

The rearrangement uses TRBV7-3 and TRBJ2-3; possibly TRBD2 for D (5 bases). This CDR3 has 13 residues. V lost 4 bases, J lost 3 bases, and 8 bases lay in between. Looked up from germline, CDR1 is SGHTA and CDR2 is FQGTGA. The CDR3 DNA follows: TGTGCCAGCAGCTACGGGGTAACAGATACGCAGTATTTT. Translation: CASSYGVTDTQYF. The full variable domain, in which reference TRBV7-3 and TRBJ2-3 provide the parts outside the CDR3, is GAGVSQTPSNKVTEKGKYVELRCDPISGHTALYWYRQSLGQGPEFLIYFQGTGAADDSGLPNDRFFAVRPEGSVSTLKIQRTERGDSAVYLCASSYGVTDTQYFGPGTRLTVL.

This clonotype was seen at least ten times. J is TRBJ2-2 and V is TRBV5-1, with TRBD1 identical over 7 bases. There are 15 residues in the CDR3. The ends lost 4 bases at V and 5 bases at J; junction bases unmatched: 8. Germline CDR1 and CDR2: SGHRS and YFSETQ. The chain's CDR3 is CASSNPEQGTGELFF. CDR3 in DNA: TGCGCCAGCAGCAACCCAGAACAGGGGACCGGGGAGCTGTTTTTT. Full variable domain (outside the CDR3, taken from reference TRBV5-1 and TRBJ2-2): KAGVTQTPRYLIKTRGQQVTLSCSPISGHRSVSWYQQTPGQGLQFLFEYFSETQRNKGNFPGRFSGRQFSNSRSEMNVSTLELGDSALYLCASSNPEQGTGELFFGEGSRLTVL.

This clonotype has at least ten counts. V usage is TRBV3-1 and J usage is TRBJ2-7; D is ambiguous. V gave up 4 bases and J gave up 2 bases, with 9 bases separating them. Germline V gene sequence: CDR1 LGHDT, CDR2 YNNKEL (reference sequence). The CDR3 runs 13 residues. For the CDR3, the DNA is TGTGCCAGCAGCCCCCCCGGAGCCTACGAGCAGTACTTC. It translates to CASSPPGAYEQYF.

This clonotype was seen ten or more times. The genes are TRBV5-1 and TRBJ2-3, with D unresolved. CDR1 is SGHRS, CDR2 YFSETQ, per germline. V was pared by 0 bases and J by 0 bases, with 11 bases between. This CDR3 comprises 16 residues. The CDR3 region is CASSLALLVSTDTQYF. CDR3 nucleotides: TGCGCCAGCAGCTTGGCTCTGTTGGTGAGCACAGATACGCAGTATTTT.

This clonotype was picked up many times. The chain recombines TRBV20-1 with TRBJ2-1, with 10 bases fitting TRBD2. The V gene end was trimmed by 1 base and the J gene end by 6 bases; junction bases not matched to a gene: 3. Germline V gene data show CDR1 as DFQATT and CDR2 as SNEGSKA (reference sequence). The CDR3 has 14 amino acids. The CDR3 spells CSARGIAGGNEQFF. CDR3 nucleotides: TGCAGTGCTAGAGGTATAGCGGGGGGCAATGAGCAGTTCTTC.

This clonotype was seen only a few times. It may be a read error: a sequence one base away is much more abundant. This chain uses TRBV7-9 with TRBJ2-1; D is unresolved. V was pared by 2 bases and J by 6 bases, with 14 bases between. The CDR3 has 15 residues. In germline, CDR1 is SEHNR, CDR2 FQNEAQ (reference sequence). CDR3: CASSLPVRTLNEQFF. CDR3 DNA: TGTGCCAGCAGCTTACCGGTCAGAACCCTCAATGAGCAGTTCTTC.

This clonotype has ten or more counts. The J gene is TRBJ1-4, the V gene TRBV5-6; the D gene is possibly TRBD1 (5 bases). The CDR3 extends over 15 amino acids. CDR1 is SGHDT and CDR2 is YYEEEE in the germline V gene. Trimming left V 4 bases short and J 8 bases short, with 18 bases between. The CDR3 region has the DNA TGTGCCAGCAGCGCAACAGGTCGGGGCGACGAAAAACTGTTTTTT. Its protein is CASSATGRGDEKLFF.

This clonotype has ten or more counts. CDR3 residues: CASSLRGGYGYTF. The DNA for the CDR3 is TGTGCCAGCAGTTTAAGAGGGGGGTATGGCTACACCTTC. The chain is built from TRBV12-3 or TRBV12-4 and TRBJ1-2; possibly TRBD1 for D (6 bases). With 2 bases removed from V and 5 bases from J, the gap between germline ends came to 9 bases. CDR3 length: 13 amino acids.

The table lists this clonotype with many counts. The rearrangement uses TRBV9 and TRBJ2-3; no clear D. V shed 5 bases and J shed 0 bases, with 7 bases lying between them. This CDR3 has 13 residues. CDR1 SGDLS and CDR2 YYNGEE come from the germline V gene. The CDR3 region is CASSTISTDTQYF. Written as DNA, the CDR3 is TGTGCCAGCAGTACAATTAGCACAGATACGCAGTATTTT.

This clonotype was picked up a small number of times. Since a much larger clone is just one base distant, this may be a read error. The J gene is TRBJ1-1, the V gene TRBV3-1; D gene uncertain. The CDR3 totals 13 residues. The V end was cut by 4 bases, the J end by 2 bases, with 8 bases between. Germline lookup yields CDR1 LGHDT and CDR2 YNNKEL (reference sequence). The CDR3 DNA is TGTGCCAGCAGCCCCGAAAGCAACACTGAAGCTTTCTTT. Protein: CASSPESNTEAFF.

This clonotype occurred many times. The rearrangement uses TRBV7-2 and TRBJ1-5; weak D call: TRBD1 (6 bases). Trimming took 6 bases from V and 6 from J, leaving 18 bases between them. The CDR3 covers 15 residues. Germline values: CDR1 SGHTA, CDR2 FQGNSA. The CDR3: CASSLHGGSGQPQHF. Here the CDR3 DNA reads TGTGCCAGCAGTTTACACGGGGGCTCGGGTCAGCCCCAGCATTTT.

This clonotype was counted ten times or more. The rearrangement joins TRBV6-5 to TRBJ1-2; D is perhaps TRBD1 (5 bases). The V gene's germline CDR1 is MNHEY and CDR2 SVGAGI. The CDR3 sequence is 14 residues long. Trimming pared 6 bases from V and 4 bases from J, leaving 15 bases between. For the CDR3, the DNA is TGTGCCAGCAGCCGGGCGGACAAACTCTATGGCTACACCTTC. This sequence encodes CASSRADKLYGYTF.

This clonotype has ten or more counts. Relative to the germline gene, one junction end is altered; a read error may explain this. V is TRBV7-9 and J is TRBJ1-5, with TRBD1 identical over 8 bases. CDR1 is SEHNR, CDR2 FQNEAQ, per germline (reference sequence). The CDR3 is made up of 14 amino acids. The CDR3 sequence is CASSPTGVESPQNF. The DNA for the CDR3 is TGTGCCAGCAGCCCGACAGGGGTGGAATCACCCCAGAATTTT.

V usage is TRBV20-1 and J usage is TRBJ2-3; TRBD2 agrees at 11 bases. The CDR3 runs 17 residues. Germline trimming cut 3 bases from V and 0 bases from J; bases unmatched to any gene: 8. Germline-derived CDR1 and CDR2 are DFQATT and SNEGSKA (reference sequence). CDR3 sequence: CSASRASGGKSTDTQYF. The DNA of the CDR3 is TGCAGTGCTAGTCGGGCTAGCGGGGGGAAAAGCACAGATACGCAGTATTTT.

There are a few counts of this clonotype. Just one base apart from a much larger clone, this may be a read error. V and J are TRBV3-1 and TRBJ1-4; D unresolved. The V gene's germline CDR1 is LGHDT and CDR2 YNNKEL (reference sequence). CDR3 size: 12 residues. The V gene lost 5 bases and the J gene lost 2 bases, with 3 bases spanning the gap. CDR3 nucleotides: TGTGCCAGCAGCAATACTAATGAAAAACTGTTTTTT. Its protein product is CASSNTNEKLFF.

This clonotype was seen ten or more times. The V and J genes are TRBV5-5 and TRBJ2-7, with 7 bases that match TRBD2. The CDR3 spans 15 residues. V lost 2 bases to trimming and J lost 6 bases; unmatched junction nucleotides: 11. Germline V gene lookup returns CDR1 SGHKS and CDR2 YYEKEE (reference sequence). The CDR3 here is CASSFSVGEGREQYF. The CDR3 DNA sequence: TGTGCCAGCAGCTTTTCGGTAGGGGAGGGGCGCGAGCAGTACTTC.

The chain links TRBV29-1 to TRBJ1-1; D is undetermined. The CDR3 runs to 14 residues. The ends were cut back, 4 bases at V and 3 bases at J, with 15 bases in the middle. Germline V gives CDR1 SQVTM, CDR2 ANQGSEA. The DNA of the CDR3 is TGCAGCGTTGTACGGGCTGGAATATACACTGAAGCTTTCTTT. Encoded protein: CSVVRAGIYTEAFF.

This clonotype was counted many times. The V and J genes are TRBV20-1 and TRBJ2-7; perhaps TRBD1 as D (7 bases). The CDR3 consists of 13 residues. The V end lost 0 bases, the J end lost 4 bases, and 10 bases lay between the germline ends. Per the germline V gene, CDR1 is DFQATT and CDR2 is SNEGSKA (reference sequence). Written as DNA, the CDR3 is TGCAGTGCTAGAGATCAGGGGGGTTACGAGCAGTACTTC. It yields the protein CSARDQGGYEQYF.